The clone carrying this T cell receptor beta chain was seen more than once but under ten times. Antigen: not known. Trimming cost V 2 bases and J 6 bases, with 19 bases left between them. Germline V gene data show CDR1 as MGHRA and CDR2 as YSYEKL. The CDR3 consists of 16 residues. Sequencing templates came from extracted RNA that was reverse transcribed into cDNA. Clones were read by immunoSEQ multiplex PCR, and TCRdb kept only the in-frame ones, dropping some. The repertoire holds about 150,000 clones, roughly 50% seen once, with approximately 7% in the top ten. Obtained from alopecia areata patients were lesional scalp punch biopsies along with peripheral blood. This record belongs to a study of CD8+ T cells in alopecia areata. Study in general: Tofacitinib therapy lasting 6 to 18 months was followed by 6 months off drug. Study results and caveats: Normal scalp showed lower clonality than lesional scalp, especially alopecia totalis/universalis.

V usage is TRBV4-1 and J usage is TRBJ2-5; maybe TRBD1 (6 bases). The source material was CD4+ T cells sorted from blood. The source of this sequence is a human donor with alopecia areata. The CDR3 here is CASSQNPQGNRKTQYF. The CDR3 nucleotides are TGCGCCAGCAGCCAAAATCCCCAGGGGAATCGAAAGACCCAGTACTTC.